The text below deals with one T cell receptor beta chain. Its antigen is not known. The lymph nodes were axillary draining lymph nodes from breast cancer patients. This sample was included in a study of breast tumors, draining lymph nodes, adjacent tissues. The germline CDR1 and CDR2 sequences are SNHLY and FYNNEI. The CDR3 covers 12 residues. The J segment lost 4 bases and the V segment lost 6 bases, leaving 2 bases of the junction unmatched. One entry per CDR3 protein, called by TCRdb with MiXCR from the multiplex PCR reads. This table holds approximately 230,000 distinct CDR3 sequences, less than 40% found once. Study outcomes and limitations: Tumor T cell lymph node origin was a supported hypothesis, not proven. Compared with basal-like, luminal-like tumors shared significantly more repertoire with nontumor tissue. Tumors had less TCR diversity than lymph nodes, more than nontumor tissue. Most tumor T cells seemingly derive from lymph node, then expand in tumor.

Specimen: axillary lymph node tissue. J is TRBJ2-7 and V is TRBV2; TRBD1 aligns across 8 bases. This clonotype was sampled from a female donor with breast cancer. Some clones in this sample may be carry-over from other donors' samples. CDR3 DNA: TGTGCCAGCAGGAGGACAGGGTACGAGCAGTACTTC. It translates to CASRRTGYEQYF.